These 10 T cell receptor beta chains originate from one sample sequenced in a study of beta chain features in type 1 diabetes. Points from the study as a whole: Significant though moderate, a shortening of TCRB CDR3s appeared in all four CD4+ subsets of Type 1 diabetes patients.

Their antigens remain unidentified. TCRB transcripts that were expressed got sequenced, as all of the isolated RNA had been reverse transcribed. Profiling relied on immunoSEQ multiplex PCR, and the TCRdb table lists in-frame clones only, not all of them. The table records 300,000 to 400,000 clones, roughly 13% of them present only once. Sequencing was done on a sample of naive CD4+ T cells from blood. The receptors come from a young woman with type 1 diabetes.

J is TRBJ2-7 and V is TRBV9; 12 bases fit TRBD2. The length of the CDR3 is 19 residues. The V gene end was trimmed by 4 bases and the J gene end by 7 bases; junction bases not matched to a gene: 21. Germline values: CDR1 SGDLS, CDR2 YYNGEE. CDR3: CASSPTITLAGGPTREQYF. The DNA of the CDR3 is TGTGCCAGCAGCCCAACAATCACCCTAGCGGGAGGGCCTACCAGGGAGCAGTACTTC. Together with reference TRBV9 and TRBJ2-7, the CDR3 gives the full variable domain: DSGVTQTPKHLITATGQRVTLRCSPRSGDLSVYWYQQSLDQGLQFLIQYYNGEERAKGNILERFSAQQFPDLHSELNLSSLELGDSALYFCASSPTITLAGGPTREQYFGPGTRLTVT.

CDR3 sequence: CASSGRSYGYTF. CDR3 DNA sequence: TGTGCCAGCAGCGGACGGAGCTATGGCTACACCTTC. The rearrangement uses TRBV9 and TRBJ1-2; D ambiguous. V was shortened by 3 bases and J by 4 bases, with 7 bases between the two germline ends. This CDR3 spans 12 amino acids. The V gene's germline CDR1 is SGDLS and CDR2 YYNGEE.

The CDR3 spells CASSPGLAGPYNEQFF. In DNA, the CDR3 is TGCGCCAGCAGCCCGGGACTAGCGGGCCCCTACAATGAGCAGTTCTTC. V usage is TRBV5-1 and J usage is TRBJ2-1; 12 bases are a match to TRBD2. Germline loops: CDR1 SGHRS, CDR2 YFSETQ. V was pared by 4 bases and J by 2 bases, with 4 bases of the junction left unmatched. The CDR3 has 16 residues. The whole variable domain, filled in from reference TRBV5-1 and TRBJ2-1, reads KAGVTQTPRYLIKTRGQQVTLSCSPISGHRSVSWYQQTPGQGLQFLFEYFSETQRNKGNFPGRFSGRQFSNSRSEMNVSTLELGDSALYLCASSPGLAGPYNEQFFGPGTRLTVL.

Comment on this clone: Other DNA sequences in this sample translate to the same CDR3. The V call is TRBV6-5, the J call TRBJ1-1; D gene ambiguous. Germline V gene data show CDR1 as MNHEY and CDR2 as SVGAGI. Trimming left V 5 bases short and J 1 base short, with 5 bases between. The CDR3 consists of 12 residues. The CDR3 loop is CASSRGNTEAFF. Written as DNA, the CDR3 is TGTGCCAGCAGTCGAGGGAACACTGAAGCTTTCTTT.

The CDR3 region is CASSPLESGGTGELFF. Written as DNA, the CDR3 is TGTGCCAGTAGTCCCCTGGAATCCGGCGGGACCGGGGAGCTGTTTTTT. The J gene is TRBJ2-2, the V gene TRBV19; maybe TRBD2 (5 bases). V was cut by 5 bases and J by 5 bases, with 18 bases left in between. CDR3 length equals 16 residues. Looked up from germline, CDR1 is LNHDA and CDR2 is SQIVND (reference sequence).

This clone was seen more than once but under ten times. The chain uses TRBV18 and TRBJ1-4; 7 positions agree with TRBD1. V was pared by 5 bases and J by 8 bases, with 8 bases of the junction left unmatched. This CDR3 comprises 14 residues. Germline V gives CDR1 KGHSH, CDR2 LQKENI. Here the CDR3 reads CASSTQGLGEKLFF. The CDR3 bases are TGTGCCAGCTCAACACAGGGGTTAGGCGAAAAACTGTTTTTT.

V gene TRBV30 combines with J gene TRBJ2-3; TRBD1 agrees at 8 bases. CDR3 length: 13 amino acids. V shed 3 bases and J 10 bases; nucleotides not matched to a gene: 9. Germline-derived CDR1 and CDR2 are GTSNPN and SVGIG (reference sequence). The CDR3 sequence is CAWRGDRSGSQYF. CDR3 DNA sequence: TGTGCCTGGAGGGGGGACAGGTCGGGATCGCAGTATTTT.

The chain carries TRBV6-5 and TRBJ2-1, with 7 bases aligning to TRBD2. The CDR3 covers 15 residues. In germline, CDR1 is MNHEY, CDR2 SVGAGI. V lost 7 bases to trimming and J lost 2 bases; unmatched junction nucleotides: 8. CDR3 nucleotide sequence: TGTGCCAGCACCACTGGGGGGGTGCCCTACAATGAGCAGTTCTTC. Protein sequence: CASTTGGVPYNEQFF.

This clone has a handful of counts. The chain links TRBV7-2 to TRBJ1-4; D unclear. The CDR3 is 16 amino acids. Trimming took off 4 bases at V and 4 bases at J, with 16 bases between the two ends. Germline-derived CDR1 and CDR2 are SGHTA and FQGNSA. The CDR3, as DNA: TGTGCCAGCAGCTCCCTGCCCGCCGGGGATAATGAAAAACTGTTTTTT. Its protein product is CASSSLPAGDNEKLFF.

With respect to this clone: The sample carries other DNA sequences with the same CDR3. The chain links TRBV9 to TRBJ2-1; 8 nucleotides align to TRBD2. CDR1 and CDR2 from the germline V gene are SGDLS and YYNGEE. Losses at the gene ends were 0 bases for V and 4 bases for J; bases not matched to a gene: 3. The length of the CDR3 is 15 residues. The CDR3 coding sequence is TGTGCCAGCAGCGTAGGGGGGACTAGTTACAATGAGCAGTTCTTC. Its protein is CASSVGGTSYNEQFF.